In its sample, the clone carrying this TCR beta chain was seen a few times. Its antigen is not identified. Sequenced with the Oncomine TCR Beta short-read assay was DNA taken from cultured CD4+ T cells. TCRdb re-called the PCR reads with MiXCR, one entry per CDR3 protein. The sample includes more than 20,000 distinct CDR3 sequences, about 30% seen only once; the top ten take 9.5% to 15%. The entry originates in a study of vaccination and CD4 T cells after COVID-19. Study overall: The makeup of the convalescents was six males and four females, two of them Hispanic. Overlapping spike peptides of SARS-CoV-2, HCoV-NL63, HCoV-OC43 and HCoV-229E were used, and cells were stimulated with them.

Study results and caveats: Vaccine-specific clones numbering 304 of 307 showed spike mono-reactivity in convalescent patients.

Treatment reported: approximately 10-day PBMC culture with coronavirus spike peptide pools or control peptides (ViraFEST assay). ViraFEST sequenced TCRs after peptide-pool expansion of antigen-specific T cells. The sequenced sample was cultured CD4+ T cells from blood. This sequence originates from a human donor with COVID-19.

CDR3 amino acids: CAWSRGQVNSPLHF. The DNA of the CDR3 is TGTGCCTGGAGTCGGGGACAGGTGAATTCACCCCTCCACTTT. This rearrangement joins TRBV30 to TRBJ1-6; 8 positions agree with TRBD1. The CDR3 is made up of 14 amino acids. V was clipped by 2 bases and J by 7 bases; unmatched bases: 4. Germline V gene lookup returns CDR1 GTSNPN and CDR2 SVGIG (reference sequence).